The clone carrying this T cell receptor (beta chain) appeared a single time. The antigen is not known. This specimen comes from a study of CD4+ T cells in melanoma. From germline, CDR1 is MNHNY and CDR2 SVGAGI (reference sequence). This CDR3 contains 14 residues. The V gene lost 1 base and the J gene lost 6 bases, with 12 bases spanning the gap. Using immunoSEQ multiplex PCR, the repertoire was profiled, and TCRdb retains in-frame clones only, with some absent. Among roughly 140,000 clones listed, 80% to 95% were seen once. Findings of the study overall: Neoantigen-specific CD4+ T cells in melanoma reportedly had diverse differentiation states. A reported correlation linked neoantigen-specific CD4+ T cells to CD8+, macrophage and B cell function.

This clonotype originated in a human donor with melanoma. J is TRBJ1-2 and V is TRBV6-6; tentatively, D is TRBD1 (5 bases). This CDR3 reads CASSYWGPHDGYTF. Written as DNA, the CDR3 is TGTGCCAGCAGTTACTGGGGACCGCACGATGGCTACACCTTC.